The clone carrying this T cell receptor (beta chain) was found a few times. Germline V gene data show CDR1 as SGDLS and CDR2 as YYNGEE. The CDR3 totals 15 residues. Trimming left V 3 bases short and J 4 bases short, with 13 bases between. This sample was taken from a study of cytomegalovirus exposure and HLA in healthy donors. Both 60 Vbeta primers and 13 Jbeta primers went into the PCR. Profiling relied on immunoSEQ multiplex PCR, and the TCRdb table lists in-frame clones only, not all of them. The repertoire holds 150,000 to 200,000 clones, with approximately 80% as singletons. Source material: PBMCs. The chain carries TRBV9 and TRBJ2-2; the D gene is possibly TRBD2 (7 bases). This TCR came from a woman in her 40s in good health and CMV-seropositive. CDR3: CASSARGGVTGELFF. DNA of the CDR3: TGTGCCAGCAGCGCGAGGGGGGGGGTCACCGGGGAGCTGTTTTTT.